The 11 T cell receptor beta chains reported below all come from one sample, sequenced in a study of blood T cell repertoires in COVID-19. Sequencing used immunoSEQ multiplex PCR; TCRdb keeps in-frame clones, though not all of them. The top ten hold around 12% of the sample, which has roughly 200,000 clones, around nine tenths seen once. The material sequenced was peripheral blood. All receptors derive from a woman aged 18 to 35 who had recovered from COVID-19.

The rearrangement joins TRBV19 to TRBJ2-1, with D possibly matching TRBD2 (5 bases). V was clipped by 4 bases and J by 4 bases, with 11 bases between them. CDR3 length: 14 residues. Germline V gives CDR1 LNHDA, CDR2 SQIVND (reference sequence). CDR3 DNA: TGTGCCAGTAGTAGGGAGACGGTTTACAATGAGCAGTTCTTC. The encoded protein is CASSRETVYNEQFF.

V usage is TRBV7-9 and J usage is TRBJ2-2; 7 bases match TRBD2. CDR3 length equals 17 residues. The germline V gene has CDR1 SEHNR and CDR2 FQNEAQ (reference sequence). The J segment lost 2 bases and the V segment lost 5 bases, leaving 11 bases of the junction unmatched. CDR3 loop: CASSKNWREGNTGELFF. The CDR3 region has the DNA TGTGCCAGCAGCAAAAATTGGAGGGAGGGTAACACCGGGGAGCTGTTTTTT.

The rearrangement uses TRBV10-1 and TRBJ2-2, with TRBD1 identical over 7 bases. The CDR3 extends over 17 amino acids. Losses at the gene ends were 2 bases for V and 4 bases for J; bases not matched to a gene: 10. Germline V gene sequence: CDR1 WNHNN, CDR2 SYGVQD (reference sequence). DNA of the CDR3: TGCGCCAGCAGTGAGACCAGGACAGGAGCCTCCACCGGGGAGCTGTTTTTT. Residues: CASSETRTGASTGELFF.

The gene calls are TRBV29-1 and TRBJ2-7, with no clear D. The CDR3 spans 16 residues. CDR1 is SQVTM, CDR2 ANQGSEA, per germline. V was cut by 4 bases and J by 3 bases, with 22 bases left in between. CDR3 region: CSVGPPHSKLIYEQYF. CDR3 DNA: TGCAGCGTTGGCCCCCCCCACAGCAAGTTAATCTACGAGCAGTACTTC.

The chain carries TRBV7-9 and TRBJ2-3; 8 bases agree with TRBD1. The CDR3 is 19 amino acids. CDR1 is SEHNR, CDR2 FQNEAQ, per germline (reference sequence). The junction had 14 bases not matched to a gene; V was cut back by 3 bases and J by 0 bases. CDR3 region: CASSFPGQGRAGSTDTQYF. The CDR3 coding sequence is TGTGCCAGCAGCTTCCCTGGACAGGGAAGAGCGGGCAGCACAGATACGCAGTATTTT.

The genes are TRBV30 and TRBJ1-5; 8 nucleotides line up with TRBD1. Germline V gives CDR1 GTSNPN, CDR2 SVGIG (reference sequence). V was pared by 0 bases and J by 5 bases, with 3 bases of the junction left unmatched. The CDR3 has 14 amino acids. The CDR3: CAWSVLQGDQPQHF. The CDR3 DNA reads as TGTGCCTGGAGTGTTCTACAGGGGGATCAGCCCCAGCATTTT. Full variable domain (rest looked up from reference TRBV30 and TRBJ1-5): SQTIHQWPATLVQPVGSPLSLECTVEGTSNPNLYWYRQAAGRGLQLLFYSVGIGQISSEVPQNLSASRPQDRQFILSSKKLLLSDSGFYLCAWSVLQGDQPQHFGDGTRLSIL.

This clone turned up a few times. The V gene is TRBV7-2, the J gene TRBJ1-5; D is perhaps TRBD1 (5 bases). Trimming removed 1 base from V and 5 bases from J, with 18 bases in between. Germline loops: CDR1 SGHTA, CDR2 FQGNSA. This CDR3 spans 17 amino acids. The DNA of the CDR3 is TGTGCCAGCAGCTTAGGTTCGGACACCATAACATATCAGCCCCAGCATTTT. Translated, it gives CASSLGSDTITYQPQHF.

Of note for this clone: Other DNA sequences in the same sample also yield this CDR3. V and J are TRBV9 and TRBJ1-5; D not resolved. The CDR3 consists of 13 residues. V was cut by 2 bases and J by 4 bases, with 7 bases left in between. Germline V gene data show CDR1 as SGDLS and CDR2 as YYNGEE. DNA for the CDR3: TGTGCCAGCAGCGTGGGCACAAATCAGCCCCAGCATTTT. Translation: CASSVGTNQPQHF.

The chain recombines TRBV15 with TRBJ2-7, with D perhaps TRBD1 (5 bases). CDR1 and CDR2 from the germline V gene are LNHNV and YYDKDF (reference sequence). The CDR3 is 16 amino acids. Trimming left V 0 bases short and J 3 bases short, with 15 bases between. CDR3 in DNA: TGTGCCACCAGCAGAGATTCACAGGTCATCCACTACGAGCAGTACTTC. Translated: CATSRDSQVIHYEQYF.

This clone was seen once. The rearrangement joins TRBV18 to TRBJ1-1, with D hard to call. Germline V gives CDR1 KGHSH, CDR2 LQKENI. The V and J ends lost 5 bases and 5 bases respectively, with 6 bases between them. The CDR3 is made up of 11 amino acids. The CDR3 region has the DNA TGTGCCAGCTCAGACGGGACTGAAGCTTTCTTT. It codes for CASSDGTEAFF.

This clone appeared once. V is TRBV7-6 and J is TRBJ2-3; 9 nucleotides agree with TRBD2. Per the germline V gene, CDR1 is SGHVS and CDR2 is FNYEAQ. V dropped 4 bases and J dropped 5; count of bases not matched to a gene: 7. This CDR3 region has 15 residues. This chain's CDR3 is CASSSGTSTRDTQYF. The CDR3 nucleotides are TGTGCCAGCAGCTCCGGGACTAGCACAAGAGATACGCAGTATTTT.